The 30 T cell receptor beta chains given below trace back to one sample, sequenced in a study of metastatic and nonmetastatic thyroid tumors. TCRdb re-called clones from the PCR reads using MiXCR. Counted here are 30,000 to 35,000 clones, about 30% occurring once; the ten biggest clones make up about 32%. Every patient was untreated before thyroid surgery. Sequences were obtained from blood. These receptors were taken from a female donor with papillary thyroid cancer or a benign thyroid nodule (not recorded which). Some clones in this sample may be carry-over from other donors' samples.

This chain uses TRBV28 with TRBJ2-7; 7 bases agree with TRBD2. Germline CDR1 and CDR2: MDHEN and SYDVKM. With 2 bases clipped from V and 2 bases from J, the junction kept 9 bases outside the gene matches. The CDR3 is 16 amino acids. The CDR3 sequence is CASSLNLAVLTYEQYF. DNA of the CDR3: TGTGCCAGCAGTTTAAACCTAGCGGTTCTGACCTACGAGCAGTACTTC.

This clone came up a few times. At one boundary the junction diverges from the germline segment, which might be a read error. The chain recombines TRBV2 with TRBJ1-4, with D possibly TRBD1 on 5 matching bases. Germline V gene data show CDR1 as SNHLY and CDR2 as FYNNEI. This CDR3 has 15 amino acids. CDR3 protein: CANSVRQNSNEKLFF. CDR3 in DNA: TGTGCCAACAGTGTACGACAGAACTCTAATGAAAAACTGTTTTTT.

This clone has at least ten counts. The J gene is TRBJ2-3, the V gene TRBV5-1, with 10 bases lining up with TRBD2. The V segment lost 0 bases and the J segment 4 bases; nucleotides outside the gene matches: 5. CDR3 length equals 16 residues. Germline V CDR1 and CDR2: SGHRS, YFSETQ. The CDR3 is CASSLEASGRSDTQYF. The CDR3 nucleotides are TGCGCCAGCAGCTTGGAGGCTAGCGGGAGATCAGATACGCAGTATTTT.

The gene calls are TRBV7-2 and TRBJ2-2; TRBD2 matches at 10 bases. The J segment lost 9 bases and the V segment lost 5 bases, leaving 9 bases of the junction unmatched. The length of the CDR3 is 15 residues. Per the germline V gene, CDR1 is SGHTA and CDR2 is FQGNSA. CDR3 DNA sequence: TGTGCCAGCAGCCGCACTAGCGGGGATCCCCGGGAGCTGTTTTTT. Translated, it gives CASSRTSGDPRELFF.

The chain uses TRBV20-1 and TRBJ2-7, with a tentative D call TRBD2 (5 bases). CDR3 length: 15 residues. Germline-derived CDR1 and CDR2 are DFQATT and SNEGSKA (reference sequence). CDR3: CGTNSREEIAYEQYF. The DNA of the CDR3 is TGCGGTACAAATTCCCGGGAAGAAATAGCCTACGAGCAGTACTTC.

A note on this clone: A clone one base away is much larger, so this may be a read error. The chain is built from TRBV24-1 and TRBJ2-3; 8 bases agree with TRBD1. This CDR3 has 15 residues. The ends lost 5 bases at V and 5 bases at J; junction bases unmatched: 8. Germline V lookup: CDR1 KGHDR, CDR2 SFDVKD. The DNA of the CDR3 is TGTGCCACCAGTGCCAGGGGGCGGGGAGGAGATACGCAGTATTTT. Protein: CATSARGRGGDTQYF.

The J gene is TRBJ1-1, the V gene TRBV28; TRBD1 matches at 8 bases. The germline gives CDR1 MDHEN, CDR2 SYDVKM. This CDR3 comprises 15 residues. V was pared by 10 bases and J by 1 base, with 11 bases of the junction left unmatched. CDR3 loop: CAIEIYRGENTEAFF. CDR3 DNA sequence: TGTGCCATCGAGATATACAGGGGGGAGAACACTGAAGCTTTCTTT.

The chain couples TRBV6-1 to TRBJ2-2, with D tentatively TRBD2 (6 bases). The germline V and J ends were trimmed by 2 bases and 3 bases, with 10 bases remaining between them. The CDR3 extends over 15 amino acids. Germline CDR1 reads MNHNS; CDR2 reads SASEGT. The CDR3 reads CASSELSGDTGELFF. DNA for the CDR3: TGTGCCAGCAGTGAACTATCGGGGGACACCGGGGAGCTGTTTTTT.

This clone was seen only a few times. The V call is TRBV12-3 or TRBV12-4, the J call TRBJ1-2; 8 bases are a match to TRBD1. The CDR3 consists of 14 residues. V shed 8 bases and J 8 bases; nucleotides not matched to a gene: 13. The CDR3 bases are TGTGCCAGCGGTGGTCCAGGGGGCATTCACGGCTACACCTTC. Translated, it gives CASGGPGGIHGYTF.

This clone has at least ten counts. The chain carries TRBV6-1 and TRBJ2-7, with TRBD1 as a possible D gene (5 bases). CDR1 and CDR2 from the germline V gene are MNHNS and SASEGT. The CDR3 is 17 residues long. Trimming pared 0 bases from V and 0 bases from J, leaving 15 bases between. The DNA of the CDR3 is TGTGCCAGCAGTGAAGCGGGGCTAGGAACAGACTCCTACGAGCAGTACTTC. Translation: CASSEAGLGTDSYEQYF.

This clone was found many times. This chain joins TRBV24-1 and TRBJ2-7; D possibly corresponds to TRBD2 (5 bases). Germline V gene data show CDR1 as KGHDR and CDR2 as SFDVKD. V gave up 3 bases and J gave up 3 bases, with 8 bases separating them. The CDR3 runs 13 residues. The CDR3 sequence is CATSDDRDYEQYF. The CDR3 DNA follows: TGTGCCACCAGTGATGACCGGGACTACGAGCAGTACTTC.

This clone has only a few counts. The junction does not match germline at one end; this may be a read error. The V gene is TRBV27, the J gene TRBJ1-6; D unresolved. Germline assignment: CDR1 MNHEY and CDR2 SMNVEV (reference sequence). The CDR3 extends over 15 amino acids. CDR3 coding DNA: TGTGCCAGCAGTTTATCATCGGGGAGTAATTCAACCCTTCACTTT. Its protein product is CASSLSSGSNSTLHF.

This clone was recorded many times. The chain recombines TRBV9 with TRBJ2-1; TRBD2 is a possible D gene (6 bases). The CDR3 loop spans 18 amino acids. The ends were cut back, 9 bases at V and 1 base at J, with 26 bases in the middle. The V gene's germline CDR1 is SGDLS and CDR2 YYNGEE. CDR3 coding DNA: TGTGCCACCTCTCCCCTTACTCTCCCGGGAGTTTCCTACAATGAGCAGTTCTTC. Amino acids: CATSPLTLPGVSYNEQFF.

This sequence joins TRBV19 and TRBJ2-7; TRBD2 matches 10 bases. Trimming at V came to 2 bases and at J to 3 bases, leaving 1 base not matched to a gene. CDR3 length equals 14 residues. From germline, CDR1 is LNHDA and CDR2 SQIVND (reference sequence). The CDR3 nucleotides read TGTGCCAGTAGTATACCTAGCGGGAGCTACGAGCAGTACTTC. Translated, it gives CASSIPSGSYEQYF. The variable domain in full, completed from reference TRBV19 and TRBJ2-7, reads DGGITQSPKYLFRKEGQNVTLSCEQNLNHDAMYWYRQDPGQGLRLIYYSQIVNDFQKGDIAEGYSVSREKKESFPLTVTSAQKNPTAFYLCASSIPSGSYEQYFGPGTRLTVT.

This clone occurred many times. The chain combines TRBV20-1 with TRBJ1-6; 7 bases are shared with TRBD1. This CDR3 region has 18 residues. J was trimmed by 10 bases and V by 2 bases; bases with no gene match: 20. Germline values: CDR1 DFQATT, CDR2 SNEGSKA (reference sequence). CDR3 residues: CSARRPPKRQGTGSPLHF. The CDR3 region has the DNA TGCAGTGCTAGACGGCCCCCTAAGAGACAGGGAACTGGCTCACCCCTCCACTTT.

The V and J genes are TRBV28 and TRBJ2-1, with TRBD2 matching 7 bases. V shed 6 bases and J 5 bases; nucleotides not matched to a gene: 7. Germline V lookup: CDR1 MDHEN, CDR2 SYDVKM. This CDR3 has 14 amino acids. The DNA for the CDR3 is TGTGCCAGCAGCCGGACTAGTTCTAACAATGAGCAGTTCTTC. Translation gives CASSRTSSNNEQFF.

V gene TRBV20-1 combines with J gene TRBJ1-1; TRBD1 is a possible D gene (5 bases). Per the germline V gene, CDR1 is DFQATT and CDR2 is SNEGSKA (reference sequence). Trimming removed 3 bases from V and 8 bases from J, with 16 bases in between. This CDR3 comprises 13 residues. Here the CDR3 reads CSASSWDHSEAFF. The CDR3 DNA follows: TGCAGTGCTAGTTCTTGGGACCATAGCGAAGCTTTCTTT.

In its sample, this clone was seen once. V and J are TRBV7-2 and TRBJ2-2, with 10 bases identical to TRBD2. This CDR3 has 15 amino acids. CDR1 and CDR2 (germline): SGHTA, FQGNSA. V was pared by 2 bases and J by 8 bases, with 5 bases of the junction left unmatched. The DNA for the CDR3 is TGTGCCAGCAGCTTATCACTAGCGGGAAAGGGGGAGCTGTTTTTT. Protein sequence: CASSLSLAGKGELFF.

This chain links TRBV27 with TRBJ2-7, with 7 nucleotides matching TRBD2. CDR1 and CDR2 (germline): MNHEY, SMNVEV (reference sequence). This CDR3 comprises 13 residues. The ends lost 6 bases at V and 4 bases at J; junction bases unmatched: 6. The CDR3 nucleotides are TGTGCCAGCAGCCTAGCGGCTAAATACGAGCAGTACTTC. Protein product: CASSLAAKYEQYF.

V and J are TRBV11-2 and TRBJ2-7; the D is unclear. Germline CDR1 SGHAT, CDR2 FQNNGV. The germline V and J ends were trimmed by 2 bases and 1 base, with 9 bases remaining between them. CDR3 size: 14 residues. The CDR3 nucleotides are TGTGCCAGCAGCTTACTGGGAATTTCCTACGAGCAGTACTTC. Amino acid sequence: CASSLLGISYEQYF.

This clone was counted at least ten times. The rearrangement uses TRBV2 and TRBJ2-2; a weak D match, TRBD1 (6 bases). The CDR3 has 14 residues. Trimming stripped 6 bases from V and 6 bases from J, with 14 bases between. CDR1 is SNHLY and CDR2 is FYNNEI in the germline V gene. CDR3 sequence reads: CASRDLQGSGELFF. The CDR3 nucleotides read TGTGCCAGCAGAGACCTACAGGGATCCGGGGAGCTGTTTTTT.

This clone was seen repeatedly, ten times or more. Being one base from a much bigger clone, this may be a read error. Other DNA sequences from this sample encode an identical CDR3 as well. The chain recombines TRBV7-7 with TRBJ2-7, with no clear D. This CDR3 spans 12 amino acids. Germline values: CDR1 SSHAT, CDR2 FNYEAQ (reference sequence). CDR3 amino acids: CASSLVLYEQYF. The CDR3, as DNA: TGTGCTAGCAGCTTAGTCCTCTACGAGCAGTACTTC.

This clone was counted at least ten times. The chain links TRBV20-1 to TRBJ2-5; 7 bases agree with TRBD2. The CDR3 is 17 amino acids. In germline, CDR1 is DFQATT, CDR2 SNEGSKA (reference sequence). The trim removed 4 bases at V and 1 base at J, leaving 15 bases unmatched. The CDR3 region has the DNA TGCAGTGCTAAACTCCTCTCTAGCGGACGGGTCCAAGAGACCCAGTACTTC. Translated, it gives CSAKLLSSGRVQETQYF.

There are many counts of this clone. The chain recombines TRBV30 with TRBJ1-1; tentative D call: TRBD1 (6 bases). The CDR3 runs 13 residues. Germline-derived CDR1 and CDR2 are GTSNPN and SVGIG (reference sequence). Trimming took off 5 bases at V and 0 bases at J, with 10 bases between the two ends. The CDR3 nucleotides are TGTGCCTGGGTGGACAGTTTGAACACTGAAGCTTTCTTT. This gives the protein CAWVDSLNTEAFF.

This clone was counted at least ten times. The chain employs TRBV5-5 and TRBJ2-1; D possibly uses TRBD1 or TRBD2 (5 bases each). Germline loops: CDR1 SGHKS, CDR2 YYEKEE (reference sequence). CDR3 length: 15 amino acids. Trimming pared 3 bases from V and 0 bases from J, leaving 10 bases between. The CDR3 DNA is TGTGCCAGCAGCTCGGCAGGGAGCTCCTACAATGAGCAGTTCTTC. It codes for CASSSAGSSYNEQFF.

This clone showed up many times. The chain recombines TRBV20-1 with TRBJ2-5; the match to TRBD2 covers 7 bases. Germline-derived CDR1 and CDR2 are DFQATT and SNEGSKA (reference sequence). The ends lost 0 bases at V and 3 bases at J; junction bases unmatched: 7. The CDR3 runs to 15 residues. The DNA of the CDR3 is TGCAGTGCTAGAGATCTCCGGCTAGCGGAAGAGACCCAGTACTTC. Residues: CSARDLRLAEETQYF.

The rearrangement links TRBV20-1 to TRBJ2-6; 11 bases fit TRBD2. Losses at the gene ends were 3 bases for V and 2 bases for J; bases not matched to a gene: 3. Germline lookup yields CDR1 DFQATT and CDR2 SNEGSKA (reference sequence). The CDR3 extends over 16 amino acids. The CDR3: CSASAGLAAGANVLTF. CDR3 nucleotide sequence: TGCAGTGCTAGTGCGGGACTAGCGGCTGGGGCCAACGTCCTGACTTTC.

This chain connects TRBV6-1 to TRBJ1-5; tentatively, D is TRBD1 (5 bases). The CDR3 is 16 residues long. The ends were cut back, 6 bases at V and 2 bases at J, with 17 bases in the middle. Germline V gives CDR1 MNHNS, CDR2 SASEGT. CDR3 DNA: TGTGCCAGCAGCCTCAGTAAGGGGATGGGCAATCAGCCCCAGCATTTT. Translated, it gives CASSLSKGMGNQPQHF.

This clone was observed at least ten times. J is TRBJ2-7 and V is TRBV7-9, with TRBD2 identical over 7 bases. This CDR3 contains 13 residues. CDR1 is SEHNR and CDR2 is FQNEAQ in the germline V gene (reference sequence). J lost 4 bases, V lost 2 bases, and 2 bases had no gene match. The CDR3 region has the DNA TGTGCCAGCAGCTTACCTAGCGGTTACGAGCAGTACTTC. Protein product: CASSLPSGYEQYF.

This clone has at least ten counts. The CDR3 DNA is TGTGCCAGCAGCTTAGCGTCTCGATCCTTCACAGATACGCAGTATTTT. Its protein product is CASSLASRSFTDTQYF. The chain combines TRBV7-2 with TRBJ2-3; D remains ambiguous. Germline V CDR1 and CDR2: SGHTA, FQGNSA. V was clipped by 0 bases and J by 2 bases, with 12 bases between them. The length of the CDR3 is 16 residues.